This TCR beta chain was sequenced in a study of blood T cell repertoires in COVID-19. Looking at the study overall: Samples taken during acute and convalescent COVID-19 were collected in the United States, Italy and Spain. Sample material is recorded as cDNA or gDNA derived from T cells, B-cell-depleted T cells, or PBMCs.

Per the study methods: Amplification with reference gene primers provided the estimates of nucleated cell counts. Clones were sequenced by immunoSEQ multiplex PCR, and TCRdb holds only the in-frame ones, with some missing. For V, J and clone size, that table is used; D and trimming come from the DNA. The table lists tens of thousands of clones, around 82% of them singletons, with roughly 7% in the top ten. The CDR3 runs to 17 residues. Germline CDR1 is SEHNR and CDR2 is FQNEAQ (reference sequence). The V and J ends lost 5 bases and 8 bases respectively, with 22 bases between them. The TCR originated in a man aged 55 to 70 with acute or convalescent COVID-19. Sequencing used peripheral blood. This chain links TRBV7-9 with TRBJ1-6; D call uncertain. The CDR3 protein is CASSGRGPLGPDSPLHF. The CDR3 nucleotides read TGTGCCAGCAGCGGTCGTGGGCCTCTCGGTCCCGATTCACCCCTCCACTTT.